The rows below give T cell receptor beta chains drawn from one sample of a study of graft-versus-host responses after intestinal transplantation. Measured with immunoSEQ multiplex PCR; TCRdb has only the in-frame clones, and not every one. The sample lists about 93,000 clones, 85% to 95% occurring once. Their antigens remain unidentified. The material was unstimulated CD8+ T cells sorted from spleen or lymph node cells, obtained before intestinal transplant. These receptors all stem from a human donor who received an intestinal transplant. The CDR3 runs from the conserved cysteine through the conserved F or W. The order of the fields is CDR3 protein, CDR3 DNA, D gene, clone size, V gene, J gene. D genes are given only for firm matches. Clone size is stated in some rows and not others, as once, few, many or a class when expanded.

CDR3: CASSQEGTGGGQPQHF
DNA: TGTGCCAGCAGCCAAGAGGGGACAGGAGGTGGTCAGCCCCAGCATTTT
D: TRBD1
size: .
V: TRBV4-2
J: TRBJ1-5

CDR3: CASSDVTGEKDEQYF
DNA: TGCGCCAGCAGTGACGTGACAGGGGAAAAAGACGAGCAGTACTTC
D: TRBD1
size: .
V: TRBV10-2
J: TRBJ2-7

CDR3: CASSDPSYNEQFF
DNA: TGCGCCAGCAGTGACCCCAGCTACAATGAGCAGTTCTTC
D: .
size: .
V: TRBV10-2
J: TRBJ2-1

CDR3: CASSEPRQGRSPLHF
DNA: TGTGCCAGCAGTGAACCCCGCCAGGGTCGGTCACCCCTCCACTTT
D: .
size: few
V: TRBV6-1
J: TRBJ1-6

CDR3: CASSRTEASQETQYF
DNA: TGTGCCAGCAGCAGGACAGAGGCTTCTCAAGAGACCCAGTACTTC
D: .
size: .
V: TRBV2
J: TRBJ2-5

CDR3: CASSLEAGETEAFF
DNA: TGTGCCAGCAGCTTGGAGGCAGGGGAGACTGAAGCTTTCTTT
D: .
size: .
V: TRBV5-8
J: TRBJ1-1

CDR3: CASSYSTGGRITEAFF
DNA: TGTGCCAGCAGTTACTCGACAGGGGGCCGGATCACTGAAGCTTTCTTT
D: TRBD1
size: .
V: TRBV6-5
J: TRBJ1-1

CDR3: CASSAGRYTDTQYF
DNA: TGTGCCAGCAGTGCGGGACGATACACAGATACGCAGTATTTT
D: .
size: few
V: TRBV6-5
J: TRBJ2-3

CDR3: CASSFSQNYEQYF
DNA: TGTGCCAGCAGTTTTTCCCAGAACTACGAGCAGTACTTC
D: .
size: once
V: TRBV27
J: TRBJ2-7

CDR3: CASSISAGPSYEQYF
DNA: TGTGCCAGTAGTATATCGGCAGGTCCTTCCTACGAGCAGTACTTC
D: .
size: .
V: TRBV19
J: TRBJ2-7

CDR3: CASSQNRGAEQYF
DNA: TGCGCCAGCAGCCAGAACAGGGGGGCCGAGCAGTACTTC
D: TRBD1
size: .
V: TRBV4-1
J: TRBJ2-7

CDR3: CASSENPGYEQYF
DNA: TGTGCCAGCAGTGAAAATCCGGGCTACGAGCAGTACTTC
D: .
size: .
V: TRBV6-1
J: TRBJ2-7

CDR3: CAWSWVSGGTQYF
DNA: TGTGCCTGGAGTTGGGTCAGCGGGGGGACCCAGTACTTC
D: TRBD2
size: .
V: TRBV30
J: TRBJ2-5

CDR3: CASSLGAGELFF
DNA: TGTGCCAGCAGCTTAGGAGCCGGGGAGCTGTTTTTT
D: .
size: once
V: TRBV7-2
J: TRBJ2-2

CDR3: CASSEQNTEAFF
DNA: TGTGCCAGCAGTGAACAGAACACTGAAGCTTTCTTT
D: .
size: .
V: TRBV6-1
J: TRBJ1-1

CDR3: CASSLSGAIYEQYF
DNA: TGTGCCAGCAGTTTAAGCGGGGCAATTTACGAGCAGTACTTC
D: TRBD2
size: .
V: TRBV27
J: TRBJ2-7

CDR3: CASSREGLGQETQYF
DNA: TGTGCCAGCAGTCGAGAGGGCCTGGGGCAAGAGACCCAGTACTTC
D: .
size: .
V: TRBV6-5
J: TRBJ2-5

CDR3: CASSQGRTLYYEQYF
DNA: TGTGCCAGCAGCCAAGGACGGACACTATATTACGAGCAGTACTTC
D: .
size: once
V: TRBV14
J: TRBJ2-7

CDR3: CASSKPGAVGSTGELFF
DNA: TGTGCCAGTAGTAAACCGGGAGCGGTGGGTAGTACCGGGGAGCTGTTTTTT
D: .
size: .
V: TRBV19
J: TRBJ2-2

CDR3: CAANLRQDRYNEQFF
DNA: TGTGCCGCCAACCTTCGACAGGACCGCTACAATGAGCAGTTCTTC
D: .
size: once
V: TRBV2
J: TRBJ2-1

CDR3: CASSMRVFGLYGYTF
DNA: TGTGCCAGTAGTATGAGGGTTTTTGGGCTTTATGGCTACACCTTC
D: .
size: .
V: TRBV19
J: TRBJ1-2

CDR3: CAWSVANEQYF
DNA: TGTGCCTGGAGTGTAGCGAACGAGCAGTACTTC
D: .
size: .
V: TRBV30
J: TRBJ2-7

CDR3: CASSAPPGGIGTEAFF
DNA: TGTGCCAGCAGTGCACCCCCCGGAGGGATAGGTACTGAAGCTTTCTTT
D: .
size: .
V: TRBV27
J: TRBJ1-1

CDR3: CASSSREDRVYGYTF
DNA: TGTGCCAGCAGCTCCAGAGAGGACAGGGTCTATGGCTACACCTTC
D: TRBD1
size: .
V: TRBV7-9
J: TRBJ1-2

CDR3: CASRGAKNTGELFF
DNA: TGTGCCAGCAGGGGGGCTAAGAACACCGGGGAGCTGTTTTTT
D: .
size: .
V: TRBV9
J: TRBJ2-2

CDR3: CASSLAHIAHTEAFF
DNA: TGTGCCAGCAGCTTAGCCCATATAGCCCACACTGAAGCTTTCTTT
D: .
size: .
V: TRBV7-8
J: TRBJ1-1

CDR3: CASSQEGWQGGGNEQFF
DNA: TGTGCCAGCAGCCAAGAAGGGTGGCAGGGGGGCGGCAATGAGCAGTTCTTC
D: .
size: .
V: TRBV4-2
J: TRBJ2-1

CDR3: CASSNGGGLQPQHF
DNA: TGTGCCAGCAGTAACGGCGGGGGCTTACAGCCCCAGCATTTT
D: .
size: .
V: TRBV6-6
J: TRBJ1-5

CDR3: CASSSGQTYEQYF
DNA: TGTGCCAGCAGCTCGGGACAGACCTACGAGCAGTACTTC
D: TRBD1
size: .
V: TRBV9
J: TRBJ2-7

CDR3: CASSQDGARGEQFF
DNA: TGTGCCAGCAGTCAGGACGGGGCCAGGGGTGAGCAGTTCTTC
D: .
size: .
V: TRBV6-5
J: TRBJ2-1

CDR3: CASSLTTYGYTF
DNA: TGTGCCAGCAGTTTAACCACTTATGGCTACACCTTC
D: .
size: once
V: TRBV28
J: TRBJ1-2

CDR3: CASIGTSLLVEQYF
DNA: TGTGCCAGCATCGGGACTAGTTTGTTGGTCGAGCAGTACTTC
D: TRBD2
size: .
V: TRBV6-1
J: TRBJ2-7

CDR3: CASSPENNSPLHF
DNA: TGTGCCAGCAGCCCAGAAAACAATTCACCCCTCCACTTT
D: .
size: .
V: TRBV7-2
J: TRBJ1-6

CDR3: CASSDTSSGWETQYF
DNA: TGTGCCAGCAGCGACACTAGCAGTGGTTGGGAGACCCAGTACTTC
D: .
size: .
V: TRBV7-8
J: TRBJ2-5

CDR3: CASSQDAGGQGEQFF
DNA: TGCGCCAGCAGCCAAGATGCGGGGGGGCAGGGTGAGCAGTTCTTC
D: TRBD2
size: .
V: TRBV4-3
J: TRBJ2-1

CDR3: CASSLSGLREIGNEQFF
DNA: TGTGCCAGCAGCTTGTCGGGGCTGCGGGAGATCGGCAATGAGCAGTTCTTC
D: TRBD2
size: .
V: TRBV7-9
J: TRBJ2-1

CDR3: CASSQLLAGGITDTQYF
DNA: TGCGCCAGCAGCCAACTACTAGCGGGGGGTATCACAGATACGCAGTATTTT
D: TRBD2
size: .
V: TRBV4-3
J: TRBJ2-3

CDR3: CASSLTENYGYTF
DNA: TGTGCCAGCAGCTTGACAGAGAACTATGGCTACACCTTC
D: .
size: once
V: TRBV7-9
J: TRBJ1-2

CDR3: CASSIYGGSSYNEQFF
DNA: TGTGCCAGTAGTATTTACGGGGGGAGCTCCTACAATGAGCAGTTCTTC
D: TRBD2
size: .
V: TRBV19
J: TRBJ2-1

CDR3: CASSPGFSDQPQHF
DNA: TGTGCCAGCAGCCCCGGGTTTAGCGATCAGCCCCAGCATTTT
D: .
size: .
V: TRBV5-5
J: TRBJ1-5

CDR3: CASSHRLAGGLDEQFF
DNA: TGTGCCAGCAGCCACCGACTAGCGGGGGGGCTCGATGAGCAGTTCTTC
D: TRBD2
size: .
V: TRBV7-9
J: TRBJ2-1

CDR3: CASSEAAGGSTDTQYF
DNA: TGTGCCAGCAGTGAAGCGGCAGGGGGATCCACAGATACGCAGTATTTT
D: TRBD1
size: .
V: TRBV6-1
J: TRBJ2-3

CDR3: CASRALSGANVLTF
DNA: TGTGCCAGCAGAGCCCTCTCTGGGGCCAACGTCCTGACTTTC
D: .
size: .
V: TRBV27
J: TRBJ2-6

CDR3: CASSAATGREQYF
DNA: TGTGCCAGCAGCGCCGCGACAGGTCGCGAGCAGTACTTC
D: .
size: .
V: TRBV9
J: TRBJ2-7

CDR3: CASSLGQVNTEAFF
DNA: TGTGCCAGTAGTTTGGGACAGGTGAACACTGAAGCTTTCTTT
D: TRBD1
size: once
V: TRBV19
J: TRBJ1-1

CDR3: CASSLLANNNEQFF
DNA: TGTGCCAGCAGTTTACTAGCGAACAACAATGAGCAGTTCTTC
D: .
size: .
V: TRBV27
J: TRBJ2-1

CDR3: CAGSVLEGGATDTQYF
DNA: TGTGCCGGTTCGGTCTTGGAGGGAGGTGCGACAGATACGCAGTATTTT
D: .
size: .
V: TRBV5-4
J: TRBJ2-3

CDR3: CASTTETGPGNTIYF
DNA: TGTGCCAGTACCACAGAAACCGGTCCTGGAAACACCATATATTTT
D: .
size: .
V: TRBV19
J: TRBJ1-3

CDR3: CASRTSGSRSTGELFF
DNA: TGTGCCAGCCGGACTAGCGGGAGCCGTTCCACCGGGGAGCTGTTTTTT
D: TRBD2
size: .
V: TRBV27
J: TRBJ2-2